This T cell receptor (beta chain) was sequenced during a study of blood T cell repertoires in COVID-19 (dated by TCRdb to 2018 to 2021). Regarding the research as a whole: The collaborator samples originated in the United States, Italy and Spain and spanned the acute and convalescent phases of COVID-19. The samples were drawn from two sources: the first 160 participants of the ongoing ImmuneRACE study, and about 1,300 subjects contributed by 6 global collaborators. The prospective study material was composed of cDNA or gDNA derived from T cells, B-cell-depleted T cells, or PBMCs. Where HLA class I and class II types were available, the types were taken from metadata supplied by the sample provider, not from assay-based typing. The repertoires were made available in a free public database intended to serve as a resource for research on the immune response to SARS-CoV-2. A de-identified subject ID, COVID-19 status, age in years and sex were almost always included in the sample metadata. The dataset comprised deeply sampled blood TCRbeta repertoires from subjects exposed to, actively infected with, or recovered from COVID-19. Summary of the overall study and its limitations: The quantity of clinical and demographic metadata differed by source and by participant and was supplied without curation.

V loses 0 bases of germline sequence and J loses 4 bases, and the interval between the two ends is 12 bases. The cysteine opens and the phenylalanine closes a CDR3 of 15 amino acids. Only the CDR3 region is kept as DNA, spanning 45 bases read in frame from base 1. Based on the germline V gene, the CDR1 and CDR2 sequences are MNHNS and SASEGT. One collaborating source in Seattle enrolled patients while the patients were actively infected and followed the patients over time throughout the course of disease. Collaborating institutions collected whole blood in K2EDTA tubes following their own protocols. For TCRbeta analysis, collaborators shipped samples as frozen whole blood, isolated PBMCs, or DNA extracted from either of those sample types. TCRbeta CDR3 regions were amplified from genomic DNA using the immunoSEQ Assay, a bias-controlled multiplex PCR. From the authors' description of their analysis: The number of nucleated cells in each sample was estimated by amplification of reference gene primers within the assay. To quantify the absolute abundance of each unique TCRbeta CDR3 rearrangement, sequence reads were collapsed and filtered. For each sample, productive Simpson clonality was calculated as the square root of Simpson's diversity index across productive rearrangements. TCRdb carries this immuneACCESS record with in-frame sequences only. Its versions omit some clonotypes, under half of them owing to an unresolved V gene in the studies checked, with the rest unexplained. That table supplies the V and J calls and clone size; D and trimming were determined from the DNA. The sample yields approximately 290,000 clones; roughly 84% were counted once. The ten largest clones take up 0.85% to 1% of the sample.

As to this clone: What this receptor recognizes is not known. No much larger clonotype is one base removed from it; base qualities were not supplied.

This chain joins TRBV6-1 to TRBJ1-2, with TRBD1 tentatively as D gene (5 bases match). The sample comprised peripheral blood. The clonotype comes from a human donor with COVID-19, enrolled during active disease. The donor label of this sample is uncertain. The DNA reads as follows: TGTGCCAGCAGTGAAGCAGGGGAAACTGGCTATGGCTACACCTTC. This encodes CASSEAGETGYGYTF.